The rows below give T cell receptor beta chains drawn from one sample of a study of T cell responses to AZD1222 COVID-19 vaccine. Method: immunoSEQ multiplex PCR; TCRdb's copy keeps in-frame clones and lacks some. The table records 35,000 to 55,000 clones, 83% of them present only once. The sequencing here drew on peripheral blood, taken on day 0 of AZD1222 vaccination. The origin of the receptors is an adult in good health. CDR3s include the opening cysteine and the closing phenylalanine or tryptophan. Each record gives: V gene, J gene, CDR3 protein.

V: TRBV19; J: TRBJ1-1; CDR3: CASSISYTNTEAFF
V: TRBV7-9; J: TRBJ1-4; CDR3: CASSFPGQGGEKLFF
V: TRBV18; J: TRBJ1-3; CDR3: CASSQGQENTIYF
V: TRBV7-2; J: TRBJ2-2; CDR3: CASSRTNTGELFF
V: TRBV30; J: TRBJ1-1; CDR3: CAWSSSGNTEAFF
V: TRBV29-1; J: TRBJ2-1; CDR3: CSVEDRVDEQFF
V: TRBV19; J: TRBJ2-7; CDR3: CASSMLGLAGDEQYF
V: TRBV10-3; J: TRBJ2-6; CDR3: CAISGGRDRANVLTF
V: TRBV27; J: TRBJ1-1; CDR3: CASSLSVDTEAFF
V: TRBV11-2; J: TRBJ1-3; CDR3: CASSLDLKGTPIYF
V: TRBV6-2/TRBV6-3; J: TRBJ1-4; CDR3: CASSLSGREKLFF
V: TRBV5-5; J: TRBJ1-3; CDR3: CASSLRLLSGNTIYF
V: TRBV7-2; J: TRBJ2-3; CDR3: CASSLALAGVTQYF
V: TRBV6-5; J: TRBJ2-2; CDR3: CASSQRVANTGELFF
V: TRBV2; J: TRBJ2-1; CDR3: CASSLVAGQTSNEQFF
V: TRBV19; J: TRBJ1-1; CDR3: CASSTGGGGTEAFF
V: TRBV11-2; J: TRBJ2-5; CDR3: CASSSTSTSGQETQYF
V: TRBV4-1; J: TRBJ1-5; CDR3: CASSQVMQGREPQHF
V: TRBV24-1; J: TRBJ1-5; CDR3: CATSRGDQPQHF
V: TRBV28; J: TRBJ1-1; CDR3: CASSLSLTEAFF
V: TRBV21-1; J: TRBJ2-7; CDR3: CASSKHVRDSYEQYF
V: TRBV5-1; J: TRBJ2-1; CDR3: CASSWGMGETSGYNEQFF
V: TRBV30; J: TRBJ1-1; CDR3: CAWSRTQNTEAFF
V: TRBV5-1; J: TRBJ1-1; CDR3: CASSLAGRNTEAFF
V: TRBV19; J: TRBJ1-5; CDR3: CASSTYNQPQHF
V: TRBV27; J: TRBJ2-1; CDR3: CASSPDLTYNEQFF